The present entry profiles one T cell receptor (beta chain) with its context. Its antigen is undetermined. Naive CD8 cells were CD45RO-negative, positively selected for CCR7, excluding terminally differentiated effector memory CD45RA+ cells. Donors comprised healthy HIV-negative adults lacking recent acute infections or vaccinations. This sample is part of a study of shared clonotypes between healthy human individuals. CDR3 length: 17 residues. The J segment lost 6 bases and the V segment lost 8 bases, leaving 17 bases of the junction unmatched. CDR1 and CDR2 from the germline V gene are SNHLY and FYNNEI. Study-wide results and limits: Clonotype sharing across donors was expected to vary with sequencing depth. The researchers took only blood, and tissue repertoires probably look different.

Measured with immunoSEQ multiplex PCR; TCRdb has only the in-frame clones, and not every one. Altogether 2 million to 2.5 million clones are present, approximately 94% being singletons, with the ten largest covering more than 1.5%. Sequenced input: naive CD8+ T cells from PBMCs. The clonotype comes from a young man in good health. Some clones in this sample may be carry-over from other donors' samples. This rearrangement joins TRBV2 to TRBJ2-7; 12 positions agree with TRBD2. Here the CDR3 DNA reads TGTGCCAGCGGGCCCGGACTAGCGGGGTCCAACTGGAGCGAGCAGTACTTC. Translation: CASGPGLAGSNWSEQYF.